The 27 T cell receptor beta chains below were found in one sample sequenced in a study of graft-versus-host responses after intestinal transplantation. Profiling relied on immunoSEQ multiplex PCR, and the TCRdb table lists in-frame clones only, not all of them. The sample records some 150,000 clones, around 90% being singletons. Their antigen targets remain unknown. The starting material was unstimulated CD4+ T cells sorted from spleen or lymph node cells, obtained before intestinal transplant. The origin of the receptors is a human donor who received an intestinal transplant.

This chain links TRBV7-8 with TRBJ2-1; 11 nucleotides line up with TRBD2. The CDR3 runs to 17 residues. V shed 3 bases, J shed 2 bases, and the junction held 6 bases outside the gene matches. In germline, CDR1 is SGHVS, CDR2 FQNEAQ. The CDR3 is CASSLASGRITYNEQFF. The DNA for the CDR3 is TGTGCCAGCAGCTTGGCTAGCGGGAGGATCACCTACAATGAGCAGTTCTTC.

The V gene is TRBV25-1, the J gene TRBJ1-1; D is undetermined. The CDR3 is 13 amino acids. Trimming took 6 bases from V and 0 from J, leaving 8 bases between them. Germline CDR1 and CDR2: MGHDK and SYGVNS. The chain's CDR3 is CASRRNLNTEAFF. The DNA for the CDR3 is TGTGCCAGCAGGCGGAATCTGAACACTGAAGCTTTCTTT.

J is TRBJ1-5 and V is TRBV30, with D possibly TRBD1 on 6 matching bases. The germline CDR1 and CDR2 sequences are GTSNPN and SVGIG (reference sequence). V was trimmed by 1 base and J by 2 bases, leaving 18 bases between them. This CDR3 spans 17 amino acids. The DNA of the CDR3 is TGTGCCTGGAGTGGGACCTCACAGGGAGTGGGCAATCAGCCCCAGCATTTT. Its translation is CAWSGTSQGVGNQPQHF.

This sequence joins TRBV19 and TRBJ1-5; the D is unclear. V lost 2 bases and J 0 bases, leaving 5 bases between the germline ends. This CDR3 comprises 14 residues. Germline lookup yields CDR1 LNHDA and CDR2 SQIVND (reference sequence). The CDR3 here is CASSIQASNQPQHF. The CDR3 DNA sequence: TGTGCCAGTAGTATACAGGCTAGCAATCAGCCCCAGCATTTT.

The rearrangement links TRBV28 to TRBJ2-1; 10 bases are shared with TRBD2. Trimming removed 2 bases from V and 7 bases from J; junction bases left unmatched: 8. Germline CDR1 is MDHEN and CDR2 is SYDVKM. There are 16 residues in the CDR3. The CDR3 DNA sequence: TGTGCCAGCAGTTTAAGGGGACTAGCGAATCAGAATGAGCAGTTCTTC. This translates into CASSLRGLANQNEQFF.

This rearrangement joins TRBV5-1 to TRBJ1-1, with 7 bases matching TRBD1. The CDR3 covers 13 residues. CDR1 and CDR2 from the germline V gene are SGHRS and YFSETQ. Unmatched junction bases numbered 2, after V lost 0 bases and J lost 6 bases. The CDR3, as DNA: TGCGCCAGCAGCTTGGCCGACAGGGCTGAAGCTTTCTTT. It codes for CASSLADRAEAFF.

A single count supports this clone. The chain has TRBV19 and TRBJ1-2, with 10 bases fitting TRBD1. V was pared by 5 bases and J by 4 bases, with 4 bases of the junction left unmatched. From germline, CDR1 is LNHDA and CDR2 SQIVND (reference sequence). CDR3 length: 14 residues. CDR3 bases: TGTGCCAGTAGTGGGACAGGGGACGGCTATGGCTACACCTTC. The encoded protein is CASSGTGDGYGYTF.

This clone was recorded only once. CDR3 sequence: CASSLIFSGANVLTF. CDR3 coding DNA: TGCGCCAGCAGCCTAATTTTCTCTGGGGCCAACGTCCTGACTTTC. This sequence joins TRBV5-1 and TRBJ2-6; D is ambiguous. There are 15 residues in the CDR3. Trimming took 4 bases from V and 0 from J, leaving 8 bases between them. From germline, CDR1 is SGHRS and CDR2 YFSETQ.

The chain combines TRBV2 with TRBJ2-1, with D perhaps TRBD1 (5 bases). The CDR3 loop spans 12 amino acids. Trimming left V 2 bases short and J 10 bases short, with 9 bases between. Germline V gives CDR1 SNHLY, CDR2 FYNNEI. The CDR3 sequence is CASSERGWEQFF. Written as DNA, the CDR3 is TGTGCCAGCAGTGAAAGGGGTTGGGAGCAGTTCTTC.

CDR3 loop: CASSPRTGNTEAFF. The CDR3 nucleotides read TGTGCCAGCAGCCCAAGGACAGGGAACACTGAAGCTTTCTTT. The J gene is TRBJ1-1, the V gene TRBV21-1; the table's D gene call, TRBD1, was not cross checked with the DNA. TRBV21-1 is assigned pseudogene status. This CDR3 is 14 amino acids long.

The chain has TRBV19 and TRBJ2-7, with 7 bases matching TRBD2. CDR1 is LNHDA, CDR2 SQIVND, per germline (reference sequence). V dropped 4 bases and J dropped 7; count of bases not matched to a gene: 10. The CDR3 has 14 amino acids. In nucleotides, the CDR3 is TGTGCCAGTAGTACCTCTCGCGGGAGTGGTGAGCAGTACTTC. It encodes CASSTSRGSGEQYF.

The V and J genes are TRBV2 and TRBJ2-2, with D possibly matching TRBD2 (5 bases). The CDR3 spans 15 residues. Trimming took off 8 bases at V and 1 base at J, with 14 bases between the two ends. In germline, CDR1 is SNHLY, CDR2 FYNNEI. CDR3 protein: CASEKEAENTGELFF. In DNA form, the CDR3 reads TGTGCCAGCGAGAAAGAAGCGGAGAACACCGGGGAGCTGTTTTTT.

The count of this clone is one. The V gene is TRBV25-1, the J gene TRBJ2-5; 12 nucleotides line up with TRBD1. V trimming: 6 bases; J trimming: 4 bases; junction bases outside the gene matches: 6. In germline, CDR1 is MGHDK, CDR2 SYGVNS. This CDR3 comprises 15 residues. This chain's CDR3 is CASSPGTGGGETQYF. For the CDR3, the DNA is TGTGCCAGCAGCCCCGGGACAGGGGGCGGAGAGACCCAGTACTTC.

The chain uses TRBV15 and TRBJ2-7; TRBD2 matches 7 bases. In germline, CDR1 is LNHNV, CDR2 YYDKDF (reference sequence). V lost 0 bases and J lost 0; bases outside the gene matches: 5. The CDR3 covers 16 residues. CDR3 nucleotides: TGTGCCACCAGCAGAGATCCACTAGCGAGCTCCTACGAGCAGTACTTC. Residues: CATSRDPLASSYEQYF. The complete variable domain, with remaining parts taken from reference TRBV15 and TRBJ2-7, reads DAMVIQNPRYQVTQFGKPVTLSCSQTLNHNVMYWYQQKSSQAPKLLFHYYDKDFNNEADTPDNFQSRRPNTSFCFLDIRSPGLGDTAMYLCATSRDPLASSYEQYFGPGTRLTVT.

V and J are TRBV7-3 and TRBJ2-5, with D hard to call. The CDR3 runs to 13 residues. CDR1 is SGHTA, CDR2 FQGTGA, per germline. The V end was cut by 1 base, the J end by 1 base, with 4 bases between. The CDR3 protein is CASSLRPQETQYF. CDR3 DNA sequence: TGTGCCAGCAGCTTAAGACCCCAAGAGACCCAGTACTTC.

The chain carries TRBV11-2 and TRBJ2-5; D call uncertain. The CDR3 loop spans 17 amino acids. The V end lost 1 base, the J end lost 5 bases, and 20 bases lay between the germline ends. Looked up from germline, CDR1 is SGHAT and CDR2 is FQNNGV. The CDR3 region is CASSLAVTTKPFETQYF. CDR3 nucleotide sequence: TGTGCCAGCAGCTTAGCGGTGACAACCAAACCGTTTGAGACCCAGTACTTC.

J is TRBJ1-2 and V is TRBV5-1; the match to TRBD1 covers 8 bases. Germline assignment: CDR1 SGHRS and CDR2 YFSETQ. The junction had 5 bases not matched to a gene; V was cut back by 4 bases and J by 9 bases. The CDR3 is 12 residues long. The CDR3 loop is CASSNRQGSYTF. DNA for the CDR3: TGCGCCAGCAGCAACCGACAGGGGAGCTACACCTTC.

This chain connects TRBV7-8 to TRBJ1-1; D is ambiguous. This CDR3 has 14 residues. Germline values: CDR1 SGHVS, CDR2 FQNEAQ. Trimming took 3 bases from V and 0 from J, leaving 8 bases between them. CDR3 DNA: TGTGCCAGCAGCTTGGCGGGCTTGAACACTGAAGCTTTCTTT. Protein product: CASSLAGLNTEAFF.

V usage is TRBV19 and J usage is TRBJ2-1; 7 bases are a match to TRBD1. The V gene end was trimmed by 5 bases and the J gene end by 5 bases; junction bases not matched to a gene: 0. CDR1 LNHDA and CDR2 SQIVND come from the germline V gene (reference sequence). The CDR3 has 12 amino acids. CDR3: CASSQGDNEQFF. CDR3 DNA sequence: TGTGCCAGTAGTCAGGGGGACAATGAGCAGTTCTTC. The entire variable domain, with the rest obtained from reference TRBV19 and TRBJ2-1, is as follows: DGGITQSPKYLFRKEGQNVTLSCEQNLNHDAMYWYRQDPGQGLRLIYYSQIVNDFQKGDIAEGYSVSREKKESFPLTVTSAQKNPTAFYLCASSQGDNEQFFGPGTRLTVL.

The chain carries TRBV4-3 and TRBJ1-4; 7 bases are a match to TRBD1. There are 13 residues in the CDR3. Germline V gene sequence: CDR1 LGHNA, CDR2 YSLEER. J gave up 6 bases and V 10 bases, and 8 bases lay outside the gene matches. CDR3 sequence reads: CATRGGAYEKLFF. The CDR3 region has the DNA TGCGCCACCAGGGGGGGGGCTTATGAAAAACTGTTTTTT.

The rearrangement links TRBV2 to TRBJ2-1; TRBD2 matches at 7 bases. V lost 7 bases and J lost 0; bases outside the gene matches: 12. Germline assignment: CDR1 SNHLY and CDR2 FYNNEI. The CDR3 covers 17 residues. CDR3 sequence: CASKGGRAPSSYNEQFF. The DNA of the CDR3 is TGTGCCAGCAAGGGCGGGAGAGCCCCGAGCTCCTACAATGAGCAGTTCTTC.

As DNA, the CDR3 is TGTGCCAGCAGCTTAGAGACAGGGGGTAACGAGCAGTACTTC. Its protein product is CASSLETGGNEQYF. The chain joins TRBV11-2 to TRBJ2-7; TRBD1 matches at 9 bases. V trimming: 0 bases; J trimming: 5 bases; junction bases outside the gene matches: 2. The V gene's germline CDR1 is SGHAT and CDR2 FQNNGV. This CDR3 region has 14 residues.

The CDR3 sequence: CASSATLGQKYSANEKLFF. CDR3 nucleotide sequence: TGTGCCAGCTCAGCGACATTGGGACAGAAGTACTCAGCTAATGAAAAACTGTTTTTT. This chain links TRBV18 with TRBJ1-4, with TRBD1 matching 7 bases. The ends lost 5 bases at V and 3 bases at J; junction bases unmatched: 18. Germline CDR1 KGHSH, CDR2 LQKENI. This CDR3 has 19 residues.

This clone was counted once. This CDR3 is also generated by other DNA sequences in the sample. V is TRBV7-2 and J is TRBJ1-4; tentative D call: TRBD1 (6 bases). The CDR3 has 13 residues. CDR1 SGHTA and CDR2 FQGNSA come from the germline V gene. V lost 7 bases, J lost 8 bases, and 14 bases lay in between. For the CDR3, the DNA is TGTGCCAGCACCCCGGGGGGCTACGAAAAACTGTTTTTT. This codes for CASTPGGYEKLFF. The full variable domain, its missing parts supplied by reference TRBV7-2 and TRBJ1-4, is GAGVSQSPSNKVTEKGKDVELRCDPISGHTALYWYRQSLGQGLEFLIYFQGNSAPDKSGLPSDRFSAERTGGSVSTLTIQRTQQEDSAVYLCASTPGGYEKLFFGSGTQLSVL.

The V call is TRBV28, the J call TRBJ2-1, with TRBD2 identical over 8 bases. The V gene's germline CDR1 is MDHEN and CDR2 SYDVKM. The CDR3 loop spans 18 amino acids. The junction had 23 bases not matched to a gene; V was cut back by 6 bases and J by 10 bases. The CDR3 protein is CASRSERSGRPTTKEQFF. In DNA form, the CDR3 reads TGTGCCAGCAGAAGCGAGAGAAGCGGGAGACCCACAACGAAGGAGCAGTTCTTC. The variable domain in full, with the rest retrieved from reference TRBV28 and TRBJ2-1, is DVKVTQSSRYLVKRTGEKVFLECVQDMDHENMFWYRQDPGLGLRLIYFSYDVKMKEKGDIPEGYSVSREKKERFSLILESASTNQTSMYLCASRSERSGRPTTKEQFFGPGTRLTVL.

The V call is TRBV5-1, the J call TRBJ2-5, with D possibly matching TRBD1 (5 bases). This CDR3 is 14 amino acids long. Trimming took off 5 bases at V and 2 bases at J, with 13 bases between the two ends. From germline, CDR1 is SGHRS and CDR2 YFSETQ. The CDR3 sequence: CASRLSDSQETQYF. In nucleotides, the CDR3 is TGCGCCAGCAGGTTATCCGACAGTCAAGAGACCCAGTACTTC.

This rearrangement joins TRBV7-9 to TRBJ2-5; 12 bases agree with TRBD2. The CDR3 extends over 19 amino acids. The V gene's germline CDR1 is SEHNR and CDR2 FQNEAQ (reference sequence). The V gene end was trimmed by 4 bases and the J gene end by 0 bases; junction bases not matched to a gene: 12. As DNA, the CDR3 is TGTGCCAGCAGCTCTAGATCCCCTCCTAGCGGGAGGGACCAAGAGACCCAGTACTTC. This gives the protein CASSSRSPPSGRDQETQYF.